The next 24 T cell receptor beta chains were all read from a single sample in a study of Graves' ophthalmopathy and Graves' hyperthyroidism. The study amplified TCR beta CDR3 regions using RNA transcripts. HTBI primers primed a first-round RT-PCR, and a second-round multiplex PCR followed. TCRdb independently ran MiXCR on the multiplex PCR reads; one entry per CDR3 protein. The sample has roughly 700,000 distinct CDR3 sequences; approximately 40% are singletons. Sequencing was performed on peripheral blood. These receptors were obtained from an adult man with Graves' ophthalmopathy.

V gene TRBV28 combines with J gene TRBJ1-1; D is unresolved. The CDR3 extends over 11 amino acids. The V end lost 7 bases, the J end lost 10 bases, and 13 bases lay between the germline ends. The germline V gene encodes CDR1 MDHEN and CDR2 SYDVKM. CDR3 sequence reads: CASTVGGGAFF. The CDR3 DNA sequence: TGTGCCAGCACCGTTGGCGGAGGAGCTTTCTTT.

This clonotype was seen a handful of times. This sequence joins TRBV24-1 and TRBJ2-3, with 8 nucleotides matching TRBD1. Germline-derived CDR1 and CDR2 are KGHDR and SFDVKD. CDR3 length: 13 residues. V shed 7 bases, J shed 4 bases, and the junction held 3 bases outside the gene matches. CDR3 DNA sequence: TGTGCCACCAGGGACAGGGTCGCAGATACGCAGTATTTT. This encodes CATRDRVADTQYF.

This clonotype was recorded at least ten times. The genes are TRBV19 and TRBJ1-2; 9 bases match TRBD1. The CDR3 contains 15 residues. Germline CDR1 and CDR2: LNHDA and SQIVND (reference sequence). V lost 5 bases, J lost 4 bases, and 8 bases stayed unmatched. Here the CDR3 DNA reads TGTGCCAGTAGTGACCTGGAGACAGGGGGCTATGGCTACACCTTC. Protein product: CASSDLETGGYGYTF.

This clonotype came up a few times. The CDR3 nucleotides read TGTGCCAGCAGCTTGTTAACTAGCGCATATTTCTACGAGCAGTACTTC. Its protein product is CASSLLTSAYFYEQYF. The genes are TRBV11-1 and TRBJ2-7, with TRBD2 matching over 7 bases. The V segment lost 3 bases and the J segment 3 bases; nucleotides outside the gene matches: 11. CDR3 length: 16 residues. Germline V CDR1 and CDR2: SGHAT, FQDESV (reference sequence).

This clonotype appeared many times. This chain uses TRBV10-3 with TRBJ2-7; a weak D match, TRBD1 (5 bases). The CDR3 has 12 amino acids. V was cut by 0 bases and J by 5 bases, with 5 bases left in between. Germline loops: CDR1 ENHRY, CDR2 SYGVKD. CDR3 sequence reads: CAISESQDEQYF. In nucleotides, the CDR3 is TGTGCCATCAGTGAGTCACAGGACGAGCAGTACTTC.

J is TRBJ2-7 and V is TRBV20-1; D is uncertain. Germline-derived CDR1 and CDR2 are DFQATT and SNEGSKA (reference sequence). The CDR3 has 12 residues. Trimming removed 4 bases from V and 4 bases from J, with 11 bases in between. CDR3 nucleotides: TGCAGTGCTAAGGGCCCCGGGTACGAGCAGTACTTC. Protein: CSAKGPGYEQYF.

The chain couples TRBV15 to TRBJ1-3; a possible D gene is TRBD1 (5 bases). CDR3 length: 14 amino acids. V shed 3 bases and J shed 4 bases, with 10 bases lying between them. Germline V gives CDR1 LNHNV, CDR2 YYDKDF (reference sequence). CDR3: CATSSQGLGNTIYF. The DNA of the CDR3 is TGTGCCACCAGCAGCCAGGGACTGGGAAACACCATATATTTT.

There are a few counts of this clonotype. The gene calls are TRBV2 and TRBJ2-7; 7 bases line up with TRBD1. The CDR3 consists of 15 residues. V dropped 3 bases and J dropped 5; count of bases not matched to a gene: 10. Germline V gene data show CDR1 as SNHLY and CDR2 as FYNNEI. CDR3 residues: CASSENTGEFHEQYF. The CDR3, as DNA: TGTGCCAGCAGTGAGAATACAGGGGAATTCCACGAGCAGTACTTC.

As concerns this clonotype: Only one base separates this from a far larger clonotype, so it likely reflects a read error. As the CDR3 is not closed by the conserved phenylalanine or tryptophan, this likely results from a read error. The genes are TRBV25-1 and TRBJ1-2; unclear D gene. The CDR3 totals 11 residues. The germline gives CDR1 MGHDK, CDR2 SYGVNS. V was trimmed by 5 bases and J by 6 bases, leaving 7 bases between them. The CDR3 is CASSLVDGYTL. CDR3 sequence (DNA): TGTGCCAGCAGTTTGGTAGATGGCTACACCCTC.

The rearrangement uses TRBV15 and TRBJ1-2; 8 nucleotides line up with TRBD1. This CDR3 is 19 amino acids long. With V trimmed by 4 bases and J by 8 bases, 24 bases remained unmatched. Germline lookup yields CDR1 LNHNV and CDR2 YYDKDF (reference sequence). The CDR3 sequence is CATSNTRSGGASTSRGYTF. CDR3 sequence (DNA): TGTGCCACCAGCAACACCCGGTCAGGGGGCGCTTCAACTTCCCGGGGCTACACCTTC.

This clonotype was seen a handful of times. The chain carries TRBV28 and TRBJ1-3; D may be TRBD1 (6 bases). The V gene lost 10 bases and the J gene lost 3 bases, with 13 bases spanning the gap. CDR3 size: 13 residues. From germline, CDR1 is MDHEN and CDR2 SYDVKM. The CDR3 here is CAIHGGHGNTIYF. Written as DNA, the CDR3 is TGTGCCATCCATGGGGGGCATGGAAACACCATATATTTT.

This chain uses TRBV7-3 with TRBJ2-7; either TRBD1 or TRBD2 may supply D (7 bases each). Germline assignment: CDR1 SGHTA and CDR2 FQGTGA. The CDR3 totals 15 residues. Trimming took off 5 bases at V and 10 bases at J, with 24 bases between the two ends. CDR3 sequence: CASSPGTAGQEAQYF. The CDR3 DNA reads as TGTGCCAGCAGCCCCGGGACAGCGGGACAAGAGGCCCAGTACTTC.

The chain recombines TRBV7-3 with TRBJ2-6, with a weak D call TRBD1 (5 bases). Germline V gene sequence: CDR1 SGHTA, CDR2 FQGTGA. V was pared by 3 bases and J by 1 base, with 13 bases between. This CDR3 contains 17 residues. The CDR3, as DNA: TGTGCCAGCAGCTTTAACCCCACAGGATCTGGGGCCAACGTCCTGACTTTC. Amino acids: CASSFNPTGSGANVLTF. The whole variable domain, remainder taken from reference TRBV7-3 and TRBJ2-6, is GAGVSQTPSNKVTEKGKYVELRCDPISGHTALYWYRQSLGQGPEFLIYFQGTGAADDSGLPNDRFFAVRPEGSVSTLKIQRTERGDSAVYLCASSFNPTGSGANVLTFGAGSRLTVL.

The CDR3 DNA reads TGTGCCAGCAGTTTAAACCCCCGGACAGTTAATAATTCACCCCTCCACTTT. This codes for CASSLNPRTVNNSPLHF. V gene TRBV25-1 combines with J gene TRBJ1-6, with D perhaps matching TRBD1 (6 bases). Germline CDR1 and CDR2: MGHDK and SYGVNS. This CDR3 region has 17 residues. Trimming took 5 bases from V and 5 from J, leaving 19 bases between them.

This chain connects TRBV14 to TRBJ2-7; D uncertain. This CDR3 has 14 residues. Trimming took off 1 base at V and 3 bases at J, with 10 bases between the two ends. Germline CDR1 reads SGHDN; CDR2 reads FVKESK. CDR3 DNA sequence: TGTGCCAGCAGCCAAGGTAGAGGAATCTACGAGCAGTACTTC. Translated: CASSQGRGIYEQYF.

The chain recombines TRBV5-1 with TRBJ1-2, with D unclear. The V gene lost 1 base and the J gene lost 0 bases, with 13 bases spanning the gap. The V gene's germline CDR1 is SGHRS and CDR2 YFSETQ. CDR3 size: 16 residues. The CDR3 here is CASSLSTGPANYGYTF. For the CDR3, the DNA is TGCGCCAGCAGCTTGAGTACCGGGCCGGCTAACTATGGCTACACCTTC.

The genes are TRBV29-1 and TRBJ1-2; D is unclear. The germline gives CDR1 SQVTM, CDR2 ANQGSEA. V gave up 8 bases and J gave up 6 bases, with 10 bases separating them. The CDR3 sequence is 10 residues long. Written as DNA, the CDR3 is TGCAGCCTCGCGGGAGATGGCTACACCTTC. It yields the protein CSLAGDGYTF.

This clonotype was seen repeatedly, ten times or more. This chain joins TRBV10-3 and TRBJ1-2; weak D call: TRBD1 (5 bases). CDR3 length equals 14 residues. CDR1 is ENHRY, CDR2 SYGVKD, per germline. The V gene lost 6 bases and the J gene lost 8 bases, with 19 bases spanning the gap. CDR3 DNA: TGTGCCATCAGCCCCGGGGCCGCTATGGGGGGCTACACCTTC. This codes for CAISPGAAMGGYTF.

This clonotype was picked up many times. V gene TRBV29-1 combines with J gene TRBJ1-2, with a possible D match to TRBD1 (5 bases). V was cut by 5 bases and J by 4 bases, with 17 bases left in between. Germline loops: CDR1 SQVTM, CDR2 ANQGSEA. The CDR3 is made up of 14 amino acids. This CDR3 reads CSVLGLDSSYGYTF. The CDR3 nucleotides read TGCAGCGTTCTGGGGCTCGATTCGTCCTATGGCTACACCTTC.

This clonotype was picked up a small number of times. Written as DNA, the CDR3 is TGTGCCAGCAGCCCCCGCGGGGTAAACCAAGAGACCCAGTACTTC. This translates into CASSPRGVNQETQYF. V gene TRBV7-8 combines with J gene TRBJ2-5; D possibly corresponds to TRBD2 (6 bases). The V gene's germline CDR1 is SGHVS and CDR2 FQNEAQ. V dropped 5 bases and J dropped 0 bases, with 13 bases sitting between them. CDR3 length: 15 residues.

This clonotype was detected ten times or more. This chain's CDR3 is CASSQDRNSPLHF. The CDR3 nucleotides are TGTGCCAGCAGCCAGGACAGGAATTCACCCCTCCACTTT. The chain uses TRBV7-9 and TRBJ1-6; 7 bases are shared with TRBD1. The trim removed 5 bases at V and 7 bases at J, leaving 2 bases unmatched. CDR3 length: 13 amino acids. Germline-derived CDR1 and CDR2 are SEHNR and FQNEAQ (reference sequence).

This clonotype came up a few times. The chain carries TRBV7-9 and TRBJ2-5; the D is unclear. Per germline, CDR1 SEHNR and CDR2 FQNEAQ (reference sequence). Trimming removed 5 bases at V and 4 bases at J, with 14 bases between. The length of the CDR3 is 14 residues. The CDR3 bases are TGTGCCAGCAGCAAAGGTCTGGGGATAGAGACCCAGTACTTC. It specifies CASSKGLGIETQYF.

The V and J genes are TRBV25-1 and TRBJ2-7; D unresolved. Germline V CDR1 and CDR2: MGHDK, SYGVNS. V was trimmed by 5 bases and J by 5 bases, leaving 19 bases between them. CDR3 length: 15 amino acids. The CDR3 DNA is TGTGCCAGCAGTTTGTTCTCACAGCAAGTAGACGAGCAGTACTTC. It yields the protein CASSLFSQQVDEQYF.

The chain carries TRBV25-1 and TRBJ1-6; D is uncertain. Trimming took 4 bases from V and 7 from J, leaving 11 bases between them. Germline CDR1 reads MGHDK; CDR2 reads SYGVNS. CDR3 length: 14 amino acids. As DNA, the CDR3 is TGTGCCAGCAGTGCTAGCGACTTCAATTCACCCCTCCACTTT. Translation gives CASSASDFNSPLHF.